The 12 T cell receptor beta chains in this list originate from one sample, sequenced in a study of control samples from healthy donors and cancer patients. Profiling relied on immunoSEQ multiplex PCR, and the TCRdb table lists in-frame clones only, not all of them. The sample consists of some 13,000 clones, over 70% of them appearing once. Sequencing was done on a sample of formalin-fixed, paraffin-embedded tissue. These receptors were taken from a male donor with melanoma.

This clone was observed a handful of times. This sequence joins TRBV5-4 and TRBJ1-1, with D perhaps TRBD1 (5 bases). CDR1 and CDR2 (germline): SGHNT, YYREEE (reference sequence). The CDR3 totals 14 residues. Trimming removed 4 bases at V and 0 bases at J, with 10 bases between. The CDR3 DNA reads TGTGCCAGCAGCCGCCAGGGTGTGAACACTGAAGCTTTCTTT. It specifies CASSRQGVNTEAFF.

This clone was seen once. V usage is TRBV9 and J usage is TRBJ2-2, with TRBD1 as a possible D gene (6 bases). Germline V gene data show CDR1 as SGDLS and CDR2 as YYNGEE. Trimming left V 4 bases short and J 6 bases short, with 13 bases between. The CDR3 totals 14 residues. Written as DNA, the CDR3 is TGTGCCAGCAGCATATATCAGGGGTCCGGGGAGCTGTTTTTT. Translated, it gives CASSIYQGSGELFF.

This clone has a handful of counts. The rearrangement links TRBV19 to TRBJ1-2; 7 bases map to TRBD1. This CDR3 spans 12 amino acids. Germline CDR1 is LNHDA and CDR2 is SQIVND (reference sequence). Unmatched junction bases numbered 7, after V lost 5 bases and J lost 10 bases. This CDR3 reads CASSVTTGAYTF. CDR3 in DNA: TGTGCCAGTAGTGTAACAACAGGGGCCTACACCTTC.

This clone was seen more than once but under ten times. The rearrangement joins TRBV29-1 to TRBJ2-1, with 11 bases aligning to TRBD2. The CDR3 runs 15 residues. V shed 1 base and J 4 bases; nucleotides not matched to a gene: 3. Germline values: CDR1 SQVTM, CDR2 ANQGSEA. The CDR3 nucleotides are TGCAGCGTTGAAGGTACTAGCGGGGGTTACAATGAGCAGTTCTTC. Encoded protein: CSVEGTSGGYNEQFF.

This clone was detected only once. CDR3 region: CAARVAGTGELFF. The DNA for the CDR3 is TGTGCCGCTCGGGTGGCGGGGACCGGGGAGCTGTTTTTT. This chain uses TRBV6-5 with TRBJ2-2, with D perhaps TRBD2 (6 bases). Germline lookup yields CDR1 MNHEY and CDR2 SVGAGI. The CDR3 is 13 amino acids. Trimming removed 11 bases from V and 5 bases from J, with 15 bases in between.

The rearrangement uses TRBV5-5 and TRBJ2-1; 11 bases are shared with TRBD1. Losses at the gene ends were 5 bases for V and 1 base for J; bases not matched to a gene: 8. Germline loops: CDR1 SGHKS, CDR2 YYEKEE (reference sequence). The CDR3 length is 17 residues. The CDR3 coding sequence is TGTGCCAGCAGTTCCGGACAGGGGGCTTCTTCCTACAATGAGCAGTTCTTC. This encodes CASSSGQGASSYNEQFF.

The gene calls are TRBV7-9 and TRBJ2-5, with D uncertain. The V gene's germline CDR1 is SEHNR and CDR2 FQNEAQ (reference sequence). The CDR3 runs to 14 residues. V was cut by 2 bases and J by 3 bases, with 10 bases left in between. The CDR3 DNA follows: TGTGCCAGCAGCTTATGGTCAGAAGAAGAGACCCAGTACTTC. As protein: CASSLWSEEETQYF.

The chain uses TRBV5-1 and TRBJ2-5; 9 bases map to TRBD1. Losses at the gene ends were 3 bases for V and 5 bases for J; bases not matched to a gene: 8. The germline V gene has CDR1 SGHRS and CDR2 YFSETQ. The CDR3 is 15 amino acids. The CDR3, as DNA: TGCGCCAGCAGCTCCATACAGGGGGCGAGGGAGACCCAGTACTTC. Protein: CASSSIQGARETQYF.

The CDR3 DNA reads as TGTGCCAGCTCACCCTCTCCGGCGGGAGGCACTGAAGCTTTCTTT. This encodes CASSPSPAGGTEAFF. The V call is TRBV18, the J call TRBJ1-1; the D is unclear. The CDR3 has 15 amino acids. Germline V gene sequence: CDR1 KGHSH, CDR2 LQKENI. Trimming pared 3 bases from V and 4 bases from J, leaving 15 bases between. The full variable domain, its missing parts supplied by reference TRBV18 and TRBJ1-1, is NAGVMQNPRHLVRRRGQEARLRCSPMKGHSHVYWYRQLPEEGLKFMVYLQKENIIDESGMPKERFSAEFPKEGPSILRIQQVVRGDSAAYFCASSPSPAGGTEAFFGQGTRLTVV.

The V call is TRBV14, the J call TRBJ1-1; D is undetermined. CDR1 is SGHDN, CDR2 FVKESK, per germline. Trimming left V 4 bases short and J 2 bases short, with 11 bases between. The CDR3 runs to 14 residues. CDR3 nucleotides: TGTGCCAGCAGCCCGACGGGGATAAACACTGAAGCTTTCTTT. The encoded protein is CASSPTGINTEAFF. The variable domain in full, with the rest retrieved from reference TRBV14 and TRBJ1-1, is EAGVTQFPSHSVIEKGQTVTLRCDPISGHDNLYWYRRVMGKEIKFLLHFVKESKQDESGMPNNRFLAERTGGTYSTLKVQPAELEDSGVYFCASSPTGINTEAFFGQGTRLTVV.

This clone has just a few counts. The chain employs TRBV30 and TRBJ1-1, with TRBD1 identical over 10 bases. V shed 8 bases and J 5 bases; nucleotides not matched to a gene: 5. This CDR3 spans 12 amino acids. Germline loops: CDR1 GTSNPN, CDR2 SVGIG (reference sequence). The CDR3 DNA is TGTGCCGGTCCGGGACAGGGGACTGAAGCTTTCTTT. This encodes CAGPGQGTEAFF. Drawing the rest from reference TRBV30 and TRBJ1-1, the complete variable domain is SQTIHQWPATLVQPVGSPLSLECTVEGTSNPNLYWYRQAAGRGLQLLFYSVGIGQISSEVPQNLSASRPQDRQFILSSKKLLLSDSGFYLCAGPGQGTEAFFGQGTRLTVV.

This clone was recorded only once. With a much larger clone just one base away, this may be a read error. Distinct nucleotide sequences in the sample also encode this CDR3. The chain joins TRBV11-2 to TRBJ2-7; possibly TRBD1 for D (6 bases). Germline assignment: CDR1 SGHAT and CDR2 FQNNGV. The CDR3 sequence is 14 residues long. Between the trimmed V and J ends, which lost 6 bases and 3 bases, there was a span of 15 bases. This chain's CDR3 is CASSSTGESYEQYF. The CDR3 DNA sequence: TGTGCCAGCAGTTCGACAGGAGAGAGCTACGAGCAGTACTTC.